This T cell receptor (beta chain) was sequenced during a study of blood T cell repertoires in COVID-19. This table comes from immunoSEQ multiplex PCR, and its TCRdb copy is limited to in-frame clones, with some not included. The sample lists more than 65,000 clones, 82% occurring once. The V gene end was trimmed by 1 base and the J gene end by 6 bases; junction bases not matched to a gene: 3. Germline CDR1 is SGHTA and CDR2 is FQGNSA. The CDR3 consists of 14 residues. This clonotype was obtained from a woman of 80 years or more with acute or convalescent COVID-19. The V call is TRBV7-2, the J call TRBJ1-5; 7 bases match TRBD1. The sequenced sample was peripheral blood. The CDR3 bases are TGTGCCAGCAGCTTAGGACAGGGTTTTCAGCCCCAGCATTTT. This codes for CASSLGQGFQPQHF.